This T cell receptor beta chain was recorded in a study of shared clonotypes between healthy human individuals. Study-wide context: Each donor contributed plates that comprised three CD4 naive, three CD4 memory, two CD8 naive and one CD8 memory.

In the original workflow: ImmunoSEQ only sent back junction sequences with no quality scores, so filtering was done differently. Sequenced by immunoSEQ multiplex PCR; TCRdb stores in-frame clones only, minus some. From that table come the V and J calls and clone size; the DNA was used to work out D and trimming. The sample has nearly 600,000 clones, around 95% seen once; the top ten hold 0.09% to 0.13%. Naive CD8 cells were CD45RO-negative, positively selected for CCR7, excluding terminally differentiated effector memory CD45RA+ cells. Germline values: CDR1 KGHSH, CDR2 LQKENI. The CDR3 is 17 residues long. Unmatched junction bases numbered 8, after V lost 3 bases and J lost 4 bases.

The TCR originated in a woman in her 30s in good health. Sequencing was carried out using naive CD8+ T cells sorted from blood. This rearrangement joins TRBV18 to TRBJ2-6; 8 bases line up with TRBD1. The chain's CDR3 is CASSPRQGPVGANVLTF. The CDR3 DNA is TGTGCCAGCTCACCCCGACAGGGGCCGGTAGGGGCCAACGTCCTGACTTTC.